There are many counts of the clone carrying this TCR beta chain. RNA transcripts gave rise to amplified TCR beta CDR3 regions. With the HTBI primer set, the TCR CDR3 went through a first round of RT-PCR. One entry per CDR3 protein, called by TCRdb with MiXCR from the multiplex PCR reads. Among fewer than 750,000 distinct CDR3 sequences listed, 14% were seen once. The data stem from a study of T cells in Graves' hyperthyroidism and ophthalmopathy. The CDR3 contains 16 residues. Unmatched junction bases numbered 10, after V lost 3 bases and J lost 6 bases. Germline V gives CDR1 DFQATT, CDR2 SNEGSKA (reference sequence). Each 10 ml fresh peripheral blood draw supplied the PBMCs.

The chain uses TRBV20-1 and TRBJ2-1, with TRBD2 identical over 11 bases. Input material: blood. The receptor was derived from a woman aged 45-65 years with Graves' ophthalmopathy. For the CDR3, the DNA is TGCAGTGCTAGGGTACCTAGCGGGAGGACGTCCAATGAGCAGTTCTTC. Protein: CSARVPSGRTSNEQFF.